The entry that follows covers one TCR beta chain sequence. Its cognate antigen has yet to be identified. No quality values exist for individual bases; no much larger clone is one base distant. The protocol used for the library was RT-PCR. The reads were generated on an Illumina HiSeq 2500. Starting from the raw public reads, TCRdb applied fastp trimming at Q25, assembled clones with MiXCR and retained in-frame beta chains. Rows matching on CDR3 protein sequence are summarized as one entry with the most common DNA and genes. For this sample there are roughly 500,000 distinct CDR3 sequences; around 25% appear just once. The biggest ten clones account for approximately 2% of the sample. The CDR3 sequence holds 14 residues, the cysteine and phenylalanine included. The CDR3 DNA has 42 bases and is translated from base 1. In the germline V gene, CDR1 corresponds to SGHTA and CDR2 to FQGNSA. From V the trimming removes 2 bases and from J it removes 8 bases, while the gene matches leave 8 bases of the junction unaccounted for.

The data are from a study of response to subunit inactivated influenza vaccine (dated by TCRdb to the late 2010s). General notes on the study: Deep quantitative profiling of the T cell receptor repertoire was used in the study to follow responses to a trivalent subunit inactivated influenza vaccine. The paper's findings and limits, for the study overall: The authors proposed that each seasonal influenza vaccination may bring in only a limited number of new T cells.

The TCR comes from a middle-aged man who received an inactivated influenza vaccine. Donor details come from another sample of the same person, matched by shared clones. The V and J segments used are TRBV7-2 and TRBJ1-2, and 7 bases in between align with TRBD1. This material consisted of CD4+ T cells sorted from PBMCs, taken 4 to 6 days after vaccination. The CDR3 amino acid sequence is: CASSLLARGRGYTF. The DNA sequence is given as TGTGCCAGCAGCTTACTCGCGAGGGGGCGAGGCTACACCTTC. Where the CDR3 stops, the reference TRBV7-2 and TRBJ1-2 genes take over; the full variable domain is GAGVSQSPSNKVTEKGKDVELRCDPISGHTALYWYRQSLGQGLEFLIYFQGNSAPDKSGLPSDRFSAERTGGSVSTLTIQRTQQEDSAVYLCASSLLARGRGYTFGSGTRLTVV.